Following are 26 T cell receptor beta chains from one sample sequenced in a study of radiation and T cells in renal cell carcinoma. TCRdb's copy holds only in-frame clones and misses some; the assay was immunoSEQ multiplex PCR. The sample yields 75,000 to 90,000 clones, 80% to 90% seen once. Regarding time point: blood 4 weeks post-SBRT, at nephrectomy. Regarding treatment: 15 Gy SBRT to primary tumor, nephrectomy 4 weeks later. The sample in question was blood, obtained from a patient whose treatment included radiotherapy and nephrectomy. The receptor set was obtained from a woman aged 70 to 79 with renal cell carcinoma.

V is TRBV7-9 and J is TRBJ1-2; 8 nucleotides agree with TRBD1. With 5 bases clipped from V and 3 bases from J, the junction kept 11 bases outside the gene matches. Germline CDR1 is SEHNR and CDR2 is FQNEAQ (reference sequence). This CDR3 is built from 16 residues. The CDR3 spells CASSPPLLDRDYGYTF. The CDR3 nucleotides read TGTGCCAGCAGCCCACCTTTATTGGACAGGGACTATGGCTACACCTTC.

This clone appeared a few times. The rearrangement links TRBV5-1 to TRBJ1-1; D may be TRBD1 (5 bases). V dropped 4 bases and J dropped 0 bases, with 10 bases sitting between them. This CDR3 region has 14 residues. Per germline, CDR1 SGHRS and CDR2 YFSETQ. DNA for the CDR3: TGCGCCAGCAGCCCCAGGGATATGAACACTGAAGCTTTCTTT. This codes for CASSPRDMNTEAFF. The variable domain in full, completed from reference TRBV5-1 and TRBJ1-1, reads KAGVTQTPRYLIKTRGQQVTLSCSPISGHRSVSWYQQTPGQGLQFLFEYFSETQRNKGNFPGRFSGRQFSNSRSEMNVSTLELGDSALYLCASSPRDMNTEAFFGQGTRLTVV.

This clone was picked up one time. This chain links TRBV5-1 with TRBJ1-5; D is unclear. Trimming shortened V by 0 bases and J by 7 bases, and 11 bases separated the two germline ends. Per the germline V gene, CDR1 is SGHRS and CDR2 is YFSETQ. CDR3 length: 14 residues. The CDR3 region is CASSLAQNGQPQHF. The CDR3 DNA reads TGCGCCAGCAGCTTGGCCCAAAATGGGCAGCCCCAGCATTTT.

J is TRBJ1-5 and V is TRBV19; D gene ambiguous. CDR1 is LNHDA, CDR2 SQIVND, per germline (reference sequence). The CDR3 contains 13 residues. V gave up 3 bases and J gave up 13 bases, with 16 bases separating them. CDR3 in DNA: TGTGCCAGTAGTATGGAACGGAGGGCCAGGCAGCATTTT. Its translation: CASSMERRARQHF.

This chain joins TRBV6-5 and TRBJ2-7; tentative D call: TRBD2 (6 bases). In germline, CDR1 is MNHEY, CDR2 SVGAGI. The CDR3 extends over 13 amino acids. V gave up 2 bases and J gave up 6 bases, with 11 bases separating them. The CDR3 spells CASSYGQGGEQYF. The CDR3 nucleotides read TGTGCCAGCAGTTACGGGCAGGGAGGCGAGCAGTACTTC.

CDR3 in DNA: TGTGCCACCAGCCCCGGACAGGGGGTTCAGCCCCAGCATTTT. It encodes CATSPGQGVQPQHF. The genes are TRBV15 and TRBJ1-5, with TRBD1 identical over 10 bases. The germline V gene encodes CDR1 LNHNV and CDR2 YYDKDF (reference sequence). The ends lost 5 bases at V and 6 bases at J; junction bases unmatched: 4. The CDR3 covers 14 residues.

A few counts support this clone. V gene TRBV29-1 combines with J gene TRBJ1-2; TRBD1 matches at 9 bases. The CDR3 sequence is 13 residues long. Germline V gene lookup returns CDR1 SQVTM and CDR2 ANQGSEA. V shed 6 bases, J shed 5 bases, and the junction held 7 bases outside the gene matches. CDR3 DNA sequence: TGCAGCGTCCCGGGACAGGGATTGTATGGCTACACCTTC. Translation gives CSVPGQGLYGYTF. Looking up the rest from reference TRBV29-1 and TRBJ1-2 gives the full variable domain: SAVISQKPSRDICQRGTSLTIQCQVDSQVTMMFWYRQQPGQSLTLIATANQGSEATYESGFVIDKFPISRPNLTFSTLTVSNMSPEDSSIYLCSVPGQGLYGYTFGSGTRLTVV.

This chain links TRBV4-3 with TRBJ1-1, with D tentatively TRBD1 (6 bases). Per germline, CDR1 LGHNA and CDR2 YSLEER. The CDR3 loop spans 13 amino acids. The V and J ends lost 5 bases and 4 bases respectively, with 11 bases between them. CDR3 DNA sequence: TGCGCCAGCAGCTACAGGGATGGCACTGAAGCTTTCTTT. The encoded protein is CASSYRDGTEAFF.

The chain uses TRBV18 and TRBJ2-7, with 7 bases matching TRBD1. V was clipped by 5 bases and J by 1 base; unmatched bases: 2. Per germline, CDR1 KGHSH and CDR2 LQKENI. This CDR3 is built from 13 residues. As DNA, the CDR3 is TGTGCCAGCTCAACGGGACAGTCCTACGAGCAGTACTTC. Amino acid sequence: CASSTGQSYEQYF.

The chain links TRBV7-8 to TRBJ2-3; no firm D call. The CDR3 consists of 10 residues. V gave up 6 bases and J gave up 5 bases, with 3 bases separating them. CDR1 is SGHVS, CDR2 FQNEAQ, per germline. CDR3 sequence: CASRLDTQYF. CDR3 in DNA: TGTGCCAGCAGACTAGATACGCAGTATTTT. Using reference TRBV7-8 and TRBJ2-3 for the parts outside the CDR3, the full variable domain is GAGVSQSPRYKVAKRGQDVALRCDPISGHVSLFWYQQALGQGPEFLTYFQNEAQLDKSGLPSDRFFAERPEGSVSTLKIQRTQQEDSAVYLCASRLDTQYFGPGTRLTVL.

The chain combines TRBV15 with TRBJ1-4; weak D call: TRBD1 (6 bases). CDR3 size: 15 residues. From germline, CDR1 is LNHNV and CDR2 YYDKDF (reference sequence). The V end lost 2 bases, the J end lost 8 bases, and 15 bases lay between the germline ends. The CDR3 sequence: CATSRPTGAAEKLFF. CDR3 coding DNA: TGTGCCACCAGCAGACCTACGGGGGCGGCGGAAAAACTGTTTTTT.

CDR3 residues: CASSSLPLRDHEQYF. The CDR3 DNA sequence: TGTGCCAGCAGCTCCTTACCCCTACGCGACCACGAGCAGTACTTC. The rearrangement links TRBV5-4 to TRBJ2-7; D is ambiguous. The V and J ends lost 3 bases and 5 bases respectively, with 18 bases between them. Germline lookup yields CDR1 SGHNT and CDR2 YYREEE (reference sequence). The CDR3 runs to 15 residues. The variable domain in full, completed from reference TRBV5-4 and TRBJ2-7, reads ETGVTQSPTHLIKTRGQQVTLRCSSQSGHNTVSWYQQALGQGPQFIFQYYREEENGRGNFPPRFSGLQFPNYSSELNVNALELDDSALYLCASSSLPLRDHEQYFGPGTRLTVT.

The chain carries TRBV27 and TRBJ2-7; tentative D call: TRBD2 (6 bases). The CDR3 has 13 amino acids. The V end was cut by 7 bases, the J end by 0 bases, with 10 bases between. Germline V gene lookup returns CDR1 MNHEY and CDR2 SMNVEV (reference sequence). CDR3 DNA: TGTGCCAGCAAAACGGAGGGCTCCTACGAGCAGTACTTC. This translates into CASKTEGSYEQYF.

The rearrangement links TRBV5-3 to TRBJ1-5; D unclear. TRBV5-3 is an ORF, and what it does is uncertain. V shed 5 bases and J shed 0 bases, with 18 bases lying between them. The CDR3 is 17 amino acids. The CDR3 sequence is CARSKDGRQRSNQPQHF. CDR3 DNA: TGTGCCAGAAGTAAGGACGGACGTCAACGTAGCAATCAGCCCCAGCATTTT.

This chain joins TRBV6-1 and TRBJ2-7, with a tentative D call TRBD1 (6 bases). V lost 6 bases, J lost 7 bases, and 16 bases lay in between. This CDR3 has 13 amino acids. Germline V CDR1 and CDR2: MNHNS, SASEGT. The CDR3 DNA sequence: TGTGCCAGCAGCCTTACAGGGTTTAGGGAGCAGTACTTC. This sequence encodes CASSLTGFREQYF.

This chain connects TRBV28 to TRBJ2-5; 11 bases fit TRBD2. Losses at the gene ends were 5 bases for V and 4 bases for J; bases not matched to a gene: 12. Germline V lookup: CDR1 MDHEN, CDR2 SYDVKM. The CDR3 loop spans 17 amino acids. Here the CDR3 DNA reads TGTGCCAGCAGTGTCTCTAGCGGGGGGCCAAGGCCAGAGACCCAGTACTTC. This codes for CASSVSSGGPRPETQYF.

V and J are TRBV27 and TRBJ2-3; TRBD2 aligns across 8 bases. CDR3 length equals 15 residues. Germline loops: CDR1 MNHEY, CDR2 SMNVEV (reference sequence). After removal of 8 bases from V and 1 base from J, the junction contained 8 bases not matched to a gene. CDR3 residues: CASHSAGGGTDTQYF. The CDR3 DNA follows: TGTGCCAGCCACTCGGCCGGGGGGGGCACAGATACGCAGTATTTT.

The chain recombines TRBV28 with TRBJ2-6; D not certain. The CDR3 spans 15 residues. Germline values: CDR1 MDHEN, CDR2 SYDVKM. V was pared by 4 bases and J by 0 bases, with 7 bases between. The CDR3 is CASSSNPSGANVLTF. The DNA for the CDR3 is TGTGCCAGCAGTTCCAACCCCTCTGGGGCCAACGTCCTGACTTTC.

The gene calls are TRBV7-2 and TRBJ2-6; D may correspond to TRBD1 or TRBD2 (5 bases each). The CDR3 has 16 amino acids. The V gene's germline CDR1 is SGHTA and CDR2 FQGNSA. V was pared by 4 bases and J by 0 bases, with 10 bases between. The CDR3 DNA follows: TGTGCCAGCAGCTCTTGGGGGATCTCTGGGGCCAACGTCCTGACTTTC. It encodes CASSSWGISGANVLTF.

The chain carries TRBV20-1 and TRBJ1-1; perhaps TRBD1 as D (6 bases). V lost 3 bases and J 8 bases, leaving 10 bases between the germline ends. CDR1 is DFQATT and CDR2 is SNEGSKA in the germline V gene (reference sequence). CDR3 length: 11 residues. CDR3 in DNA: TGCAGTGCTAGGGACAGCTTCGAAGCTTTCTTT. It yields the protein CSARDSFEAFF.

V is TRBV7-8 and J is TRBJ2-3, with D unresolved. CDR1 and CDR2 from the germline V gene are SGHVS and FQNEAQ. V was pared by 2 bases and J by 0 bases, with 9 bases between. The CDR3 sequence is 15 residues long. CDR3 sequence: CASSLTGASTDTQYF. DNA of the CDR3: TGTGCCAGCAGCTTAACGGGCGCTAGCACAGATACGCAGTATTTT. Variable domain in full (rest from reference TRBV7-8 and TRBJ2-3): GAGVSQSPRYKVAKRGQDVALRCDPISGHVSLFWYQQALGQGPEFLTYFQNEAQLDKSGLPSDRFFAERPEGSVSTLKIQRTQQEDSAVYLCASSLTGASTDTQYFGPGTRLTVL.

The chain carries TRBV5-6 and TRBJ1-2, with D perhaps matching TRBD1 (6 bases). The V end was cut by 4 bases, the J end by 4 bases, with 20 bases between. The CDR3 is made up of 16 amino acids. CDR1 and CDR2 from the germline V gene are SGHDT and YYEEEE. This CDR3 is CASSANRYRVGYGYTF. CDR3 DNA sequence: TGTGCCAGCAGCGCTAATCGTTACAGGGTGGGCTATGGCTACACCTTC.

The chain links TRBV5-1 to TRBJ2-1; TRBD2 matches 10 bases. J lost 6 bases, V lost 4 bases, and 7 bases had no gene match. The CDR3 extends over 15 amino acids. The germline gives CDR1 SGHRS, CDR2 YFSETQ. DNA for the CDR3: TGCGCCAGCAGCGATAGCGGGGGGCCCGCCAATGAGCAGTTCTTC. The encoded protein is CASSDSGGPANEQFF. The variable domain in full, completed from reference TRBV5-1 and TRBJ2-1, reads KAGVTQTPRYLIKTRGQQVTLSCSPISGHRSVSWYQQTPGQGLQFLFEYFSETQRNKGNFPGRFSGRQFSNSRSEMNVSTLELGDSALYLCASSDSGGPANEQFFGPGTRLTVL.

The chain links TRBV5-1 to TRBJ2-3; D uncertain. The V end lost 2 bases, the J end lost 4 bases, and 14 bases lay between the germline ends. Germline V gives CDR1 SGHRS, CDR2 YFSETQ. This CDR3 comprises 15 residues. The CDR3 DNA follows: TGCGCCAGCAGCTTTACGGCCCACTCAGCAGATACGCAGTATTTT. Its protein product is CASSFTAHSADTQYF.

This chain joins TRBV18 and TRBJ1-1, with a possible D match to TRBD1 (5 bases). Per the germline V gene, CDR1 is KGHSH and CDR2 is LQKENI. Trimming removed 2 bases from V and 5 bases from J, with 18 bases in between. This CDR3 contains 16 residues. DNA of the CDR3: TGTGCCAGCTCACCAGGCAGGGTCGGATTCGGGACTGAAGCTTTCTTT. Encoded protein: CASSPGRVGFGTEAFF. The full variable domain, completed using reference TRBV18 and TRBJ1-1, is NAGVMQNPRHLVRRRGQEARLRCSPMKGHSHVYWYRQLPEEGLKFMVYLQKENIIDESGMPKERFSAEFPKEGPSILRIQQVVRGDSAAYFCASSPGRVGFGTEAFFGQGTRLTVV.

The rearrangement links TRBV7-2 to TRBJ2-1; TRBD2 might be the D (7 bases). The CDR3 loop spans 16 amino acids. V lost 0 bases to trimming and J lost 6 bases, with 15 bases between them. Looked up from germline, CDR1 is SGHTA and CDR2 is FQGNSA. CDR3 sequence: CASSLAPGGRGNEQFF. CDR3 nucleotide sequence: TGTGCCAGCAGCTTAGCGCCGGGGGGCAGGGGCAATGAGCAGTTCTTC.